This TCR beta chain was sequenced during a study of control samples from healthy donors and cancer patients. TCRdb keeps only in-frame clones here, not all; method: immunoSEQ multiplex PCR. Here the sample spans around 130,000 clones, under 90% being singletons. The CDR3 runs 13 residues. The germline V gene encodes CDR1 MNHEY and CDR2 SMNVEV (reference sequence). Trimming cost V 5 bases and J 0 bases, with 7 bases left between them. The V gene is TRBV27, the J gene TRBJ2-5; D is unresolved. The clonotype was recovered from a man aged 50 to 60 with head and neck cancer. Specimen: PBMCs. The CDR3 reads CASSRDYQETQYF. In DNA form, the CDR3 reads TGTGCCAGCAGTAGAGACTACCAAGAGACCCAGTACTTC.